Included here is one TCR beta chain sequence, with context. The antigen remains unidentified. This sample includes further DNA sequences coding for the same CDR3. The entry originates in a study of vaccination effects on CD4 cells after COVID-19. Pools of viral peptides were used by the ViraFEST assay to expand antigen-specific CD4+ T cells ahead of sequencing. Culture proceeded for 10 days, and CD4+ T cells were then isolated. Each vaccine recipient was nucleocapsid antibody negative and had no prior SARS-CoV-2 infection. Only in-frame clones appear in the TCRdb table, and some are missing; sequencing was by immunoSEQ multiplex PCR. The sample lists roughly 63,000 clones, roughly 80% occurring once. Sample: CD4+ T cells from PBMCs cultured with SARS-CoV-2 spike peptides, taken before COVID-19 vaccination. This TCR was sampled from a human donor who received a COVID-19 vaccine.

The chain's CDR3 is CASSFPGDTQYF. The CDR3, as DNA: TGCGCCAGCAGCTTTCCGGGAGATACGCAGTATTTT. The chain couples TRBV5-1 to TRBJ2-3; D call uncertain. The CDR3 consists of 12 residues. V was clipped by 2 bases and J by 5 bases, with 6 bases between them. Germline lookup yields CDR1 SGHRS and CDR2 YFSETQ.